Presented here are 5 T cell receptor beta chains from one specimen sequenced in a study of beta chain features in type 1 diabetes. The whole isolated RNA underwent reverse transcription, so sequencing captured expressed TCRB transcripts. Produced via immunoSEQ multiplex PCR; TCRdb's table is partial and in-frame only. The profile shows 850,000 to 900,000 clones, roughly 17% of them singletons. Sequenced input: naive CD4+ T cells from blood. The receptors here all came from a woman aged 18-29 years in good health.

V and J are TRBV27 and TRBJ2-3; the D is unclear. Germline CDR1 is MNHEY and CDR2 is SMNVEV (reference sequence). There are 14 residues in the CDR3. V was trimmed by 5 bases and J by 2 bases, leaving 11 bases between them. The CDR3 sequence is CASSVQPSTDTQYF. The DNA of the CDR3 is TGTGCCAGCAGTGTTCAGCCGTCCACAGATACGCAGTATTTT.

The rearrangement links TRBV14 to TRBJ2-3, with TRBD2 identical over 11 bases. The CDR3 is 18 amino acids. Germline trimming cut 7 bases from V and 4 bases from J; bases unmatched to any gene: 16. Germline CDR1 SGHDN, CDR2 FVKESK. The chain's CDR3 is CASTPGYLAGGGADTQYF. The DNA of the CDR3 is TGTGCCAGCACCCCGGGGTATCTAGCGGGAGGCGGAGCAGATACGCAGTATTTT. The whole variable domain, filled in from reference TRBV14 and TRBJ2-3, reads EAGVTQFPSHSVIEKGQTVTLRCDPISGHDNLYWYRRVMGKEIKFLLHFVKESKQDESGMPNNRFLAERTGGTYSTLKVQPAELEDSGVYFCASTPGYLAGGGADTQYFGPGTRLTVL.

This clone was seen a few times. The chain is built from TRBV5-1 and TRBJ1-4, with TRBD1 as a possible D gene (6 bases). V lost 1 base and J lost 6, with 13 bases in between. Per the germline V gene, CDR1 is SGHRS and CDR2 is YFSETQ. The CDR3 loop spans 15 amino acids. The CDR3 loop is CASSLSAGEYEKLFF. In DNA form, the CDR3 reads TGCGCCAGCAGCTTGTCGGCAGGGGAGTATGAAAAACTGTTTTTT.

This clone was counted a few times. The chain is built from TRBV28 and TRBJ2-3; TRBD2 agrees at 10 bases. V trimming: 6 bases; J trimming: 4 bases; junction bases outside the gene matches: 7. The germline gives CDR1 MDHEN, CDR2 SYDVKM. The CDR3 has 15 amino acids. In nucleotides, the CDR3 is TGTGCCAGCAGCCCAGCGGGAGGGCCCGCAGATACGCAGTATTTT. This gives the protein CASSPAGGPADTQYF.

The CDR3 spells CASSLGPQGVGETQYF. The CDR3, as DNA: TGTGCCAGCAGCTTAGGCCCACAGGGCGTCGGGGAGACCCAGTACTTC. The gene calls are TRBV7-9 and TRBJ2-5, with D tentatively TRBD1 (6 bases). Trimming stripped 1 base from V and 5 bases from J, with 17 bases between. This CDR3 spans 16 amino acids. The germline V gene encodes CDR1 SEHNR and CDR2 FQNEAQ (reference sequence).